These 9 T cell receptor beta chains came from one sample sequenced in a study of T cell responses to AZD1222 COVID-19 vaccine. Sequenced by immunoSEQ multiplex PCR; TCRdb stores in-frame clones only, minus some. The data show 110,000 or so clones, about 90% seen once. The sample was peripheral blood, taken on day 0 of AZD1222 vaccination. The receptor set was obtained from an adult in good health.

The chain employs TRBV28 and TRBJ1-2; D ambiguous. The CDR3 has 12 amino acids. The germline V and J ends were trimmed by 11 bases and 5 bases, with 15 bases remaining between them. Germline V gene lookup returns CDR1 MDHEN and CDR2 SYDVKM. The CDR3 nucleotides are TGTGCCTGTGCTAGAGGGAGTTATGGCTACACCTTC. Its protein product is CACARGSYGYTF.

The genes are TRBV5-1 and TRBJ1-4; 7 bases agree with TRBD1. Trimming at V came to 0 bases and at J to 8 bases, leaving 13 bases not matched to a gene. Germline lookup yields CDR1 SGHRS and CDR2 YFSETQ. CDR3 length: 17 amino acids. This CDR3 is CASSLGGTAGLREKLFF. Here the CDR3 DNA reads TGCGCCAGCAGCTTGGGGGGGACAGCCGGCCTGAGGGAAAAACTGTTTTTT.

The chain links TRBV3-1 (or the pseudogene TRBV3-2) to TRBJ1-3; D gene ambiguous. CDR3 length equals 15 residues. The germline V and J ends were trimmed by 1 base and 4 bases, with 11 bases remaining between them. In germline, CDR1 is LGHDT, CDR2 YNNKEL (reference sequence). The CDR3 coding sequence is TGTGCCAGCAGCCAAGTTGGGAGAGTCGGAAACACCATATATTTT. This encodes CASSQVGRVGNTIYF.

The V gene is TRBV2, the J gene TRBJ1-4; D uncertain. The CDR3 covers 17 residues. V shed 5 bases and J shed 5 bases, with 21 bases lying between them. Per germline, CDR1 SNHLY and CDR2 FYNNEI. CDR3 sequence (DNA): TGTGCCAGCAGTCGGCGGGCCCTAAGAAGTCTCAATGAAAAACTGTTTTTT. It encodes CASSRRALRSLNEKLFF.

The chain is built from TRBV3-1 (or the pseudogene TRBV3-2) and TRBJ2-6, with 9 bases aligning to TRBD1. The germline CDR1 and CDR2 sequences are LGHDT and YNNKEL (reference sequence). Germline trimming cut 4 bases from V and 1 base from J; bases unmatched to any gene: 8. The CDR3 has 18 amino acids. Here the CDR3 reads CASSRSGTGTSGANVLTF. The CDR3 coding sequence is TGTGCCAGCAGCCGATCCGGGACAGGGACATCTGGGGCCAACGTCCTGACTTTC.

The genes are TRBV18 and TRBJ1-1; D is perhaps TRBD1 (5 bases). Trimming cost V 6 bases and J 1 base, with 9 bases left between them. CDR1 and CDR2 from the germline V gene are KGHSH and LQKENI. This CDR3 is built from 13 residues. The CDR3 sequence is CASSYTGNTEAFF. The CDR3 region has the DNA TGTGCCAGCTCGTACACAGGGAACACTGAAGCTTTCTTT.

This chain connects TRBV7-9 to TRBJ1-3, with D possibly TRBD1 on 5 matching bases. CDR1 and CDR2 (germline): SEHNR, FQNEAQ (reference sequence). Deletions cut 5 bases from V and 0 bases from J, with 8 bases between. CDR3 length: 14 amino acids. Here the CDR3 reads CASSMTDSGNTIYF. The CDR3 region has the DNA TGTGCCAGCAGCATGACAGACTCTGGAAACACCATATATTTT.

The V call is TRBV30, the J call TRBJ2-7, with 7 bases identical to TRBD1. After removal of 2 bases from V and 2 bases from J, the junction contained 6 bases not matched to a gene. The CDR3 totals 14 residues. Germline lookup yields CDR1 GTSNPN and CDR2 SVGIG (reference sequence). CDR3 DNA: TGTGCCTGGAGTAAGGGGACAGTGACCTACGAGCAGTACTTC. This translates into CAWSKGTVTYEQYF.

The V call is TRBV30, the J call TRBJ2-1; D not certain. The V end lost 3 bases, the J end lost 5 bases, and 8 bases lay between the germline ends. Germline V gene data show CDR1 as GTSNPN and CDR2 as SVGIG (reference sequence). CDR3 size: 12 residues. The CDR3 spells CAWRADNNEQFF. CDR3 in DNA: TGTGCCTGGAGAGCCGACAACAATGAGCAGTTCTTC.